This is a list of T cell receptor beta chains from one sample in a study of vaccination and CD4 T cells after COVID-19. Each CDR3 protein gets one entry after TCRdb re-called the PCR reads with MiXCR. The table has fewer than 15,000 distinct CDR3 sequences, around a fifth seen once; the top ten hold roughly 12%. The antigens for these receptors are not known. The sample in question was CD4+ T cells from blood, cultured in vitro, obtained before SARS-CoV-2 vaccination. These receptors all stem from a human donor who received a COVID-19 vaccine. Both conserved end residues are part of each CDR3. The D gene is left open where the match is weak. The size of a clone is reported for some rows only, either as once, few or many, or as a class for expanded clones.

clone size | J gene | D gene | V gene | CDR3 protein | CDR3 DNA
- | TRBJ2-5 | TRBD1 | TRBV29-1 | CSVEGQGQETQYF | TGCAGCGTTGAGGGACAGGGCCAAGAGACCCAGTACTTC
- | TRBJ1-4 | - | TRBV19 | CASSMLGGNEKLFF | TGTGCCAGTAGTATGTTAGGGGGGAATGAAAAACTGTTTTTT
- | TRBJ2-5 | TRBD2 | TRBV5-1 | CASSLDRTSGDEETQYF | TGCGCCAGCAGCTTAGATCGTACTAGCGGGGATGAAGAGACCCAGTACTTC
- | TRBJ1-4 | TRBD1 | TRBV12-3/TRBV12-4 | CASSPLDRGRKLFF | TGTGCCAGCAGCCCACTGGACAGGGGGCGCAAACTGTTTTTT
few | TRBJ1-3 | TRBD1 | TRBV19 | CASSPRQGEAGNTIYF | TGTGCCAGTAGTCCCCGACAGGGAGAGGCTGGAAACACCATATATTTT
few | TRBJ1-5 | - | TRBV4-1 | CASSHPEGGQPQHF | TGCGCCAGCAGCCACCCCGAGGGGGGTCAGCCCCAGCATTTT
few | TRBJ1-1 | - | TRBV2 | CASSEARANTEAFF | TGTGCCAGCAGTGAAGCGAGGGCGAACACTGAAGCTTTCTTT
- | TRBJ2-7 | - | TRBV20-1 | CSARDMVRGYEQYF | TGCAGTGCTAGAGATATGGTCCGGGGGTACGAGCAGTACTTC
few | TRBJ2-3 | TRBD2 | TRBV7-2 | CASSLVLSGGVDTQYF | TGTGCCAGCAGCTTAGTTCTTAGCGGGGGCGTAGATACGCAGTATTTT
- | TRBJ2-7 | - | TRBV20-1 | CSAVDRSYEQYF | TGCAGTGCGGTTGACAGATCCTACGAGCAGTACTTC
- | TRBJ2-3 | - | TRBV4-2 | CASSQDTGDPFGRDTQYF | TGTGCCAGCAGCCAAGACACAGGAGATCCTTTCGGTCGGGATACGCAGTATTTT
- | TRBJ2-5 | - | TRBV9 | CASSATQETQYF | TGTGCCAGCAGCGCCACCCAAGAGACCCAGTACTTC
few | TRBJ2-3 | TRBD1 | TRBV12-3/TRBV12-4 | CASSDTGGGDTQYF | TGTGCCAGCAGTGACACAGGGGGAGGAGATACGCAGTATTTT
few | TRBJ1-1 | - | TRBV5-4 | CASSLGVNTEAFF | TGTGCCAGCAGCCTCGGAGTGAACACTGAAGCTTTCTTT
few | TRBJ2-5 | TRBD2 | TRBV12-3/TRBV12-4 | CASSLGEAGPETQYF | TGTGCCAGCAGTTTGGGGGAAGCGGGGCCCGAGACCCAGTACTTC
few | TRBJ1-3 | - | TRBV12-3/TRBV12-4 | CASSFGTGGDTIYF | TGTGCCAGCAGTTTCGGCACTGGCGGGGACACCATATATTTT
few | TRBJ2-5 | TRBD2 | TRBV7-2 | CASSLGLLGLAGRETQYF | TGTGCCAGCAGCTTGGGATTGCTGGGACTAGCGGGCAGGGAGACCCAGTACTTC
few | TRBJ2-5 | TRBD2 | TRBV7-2 | CASSLGGVTQYF | TGTGCCAGCAGCCTGGGGGGGGTGACCCAGTACTTC
- | TRBJ1-1 | TRBD1 | TRBV27 | CASSLGTGLAEAFF | TGTGCCAGCAGCCTCGGGACAGGGCTCGCTGAAGCTTTCTTT
few | TRBJ2-1 | TRBD1 | TRBV24-1 | CATSDPGQKIF | TGTGCCACCAGTGACCCGGGACAGAAGATCTTC
few | TRBJ2-5 | - | TRBV6-1 | CASSEARVPLRETQYF | TGTGCCAGCAGTGAAGCTAGGGTGCCGTTGAGGGAGACCCAGTACTTC
once | TRBJ2-7 | TRBD2 | TRBV18 | CASSPTGLAGPYEQYF | TGTGCCAGCTCACCAACGGGACTAGCGGGGCCCTACGAGCAGTACTTC
- | TRBJ2-2 | - | TRBV12-3/TRBV12-4 | CASSSRGGDTGELFF | TGTGCCAGCAGTTCCCGAGGGGGGGACACCGGGGAGCTGTTTTTT
- | TRBJ1-6 | TRBD1 | TRBV20-1 | CSAKQTGFSPLHF | TGCAGTGCTAAACAGACAGGGTTTTCACCCCTCCACTTT
medium-sized | TRBJ1-2 | - | TRBV6-1 | CASSRDNGNYGYTF | TGTGCCAGCAGTCGGGACAACGGTAACTATGGCTACACCTTC
- | TRBJ2-7 | TRBD1 | TRBV19 | CASSARQGAREQYF | TGTGCCAGTAGTGCTCGACAGGGGGCAAGGGAGCAGTACTTC